This T cell receptor (beta chain) was profiled in a study of response to subunit inactivated influenza vaccine. Findings and caveats of the study: Each seasonal flu vaccination may recruit only limited new T cells, authors suggested.

Trimming removed 3 bases from V and 4 bases from J, with 15 bases in between. The CDR3 has 14 residues. Germline V lookup: CDR1 DFQATT, CDR2 SNEGSKA (reference sequence). TCRdb redid the calling of the RT-PCR reads with MiXCR, one entry per CDR3 protein. The data hold fewer than 600,000 distinct CDR3 sequences, with around 7.7% observed a single time. The sample holds a few counts of this clonotype. Its specificity is unknown. The rearrangement joins TRBV20-1 to TRBJ1-1; tentative D call: TRBD1 (6 bases). Sequencing was performed on PBMCs from blood, taken 23 months after vaccination. The source is a man in his fifties or sixties who received an inactivated influenza vaccine. The CDR3 bases are TGCAGTGCTAGTTATACAGGGTTGACCACTGAAGCTTTCTTT. Translated, it gives CSASYTGLTTEAFF.